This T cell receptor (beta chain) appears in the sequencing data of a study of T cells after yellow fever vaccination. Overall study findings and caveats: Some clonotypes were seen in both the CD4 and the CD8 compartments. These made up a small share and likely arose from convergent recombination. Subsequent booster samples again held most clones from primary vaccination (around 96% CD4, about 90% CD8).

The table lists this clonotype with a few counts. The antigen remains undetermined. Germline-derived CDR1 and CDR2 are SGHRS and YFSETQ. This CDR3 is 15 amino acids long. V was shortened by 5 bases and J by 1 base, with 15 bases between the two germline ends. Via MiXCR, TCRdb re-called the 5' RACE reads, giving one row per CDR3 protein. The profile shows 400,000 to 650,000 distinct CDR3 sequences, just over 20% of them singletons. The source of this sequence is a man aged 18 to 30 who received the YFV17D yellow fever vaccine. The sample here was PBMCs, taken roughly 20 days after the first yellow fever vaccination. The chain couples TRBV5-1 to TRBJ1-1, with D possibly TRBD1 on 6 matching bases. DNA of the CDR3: TGCGCCAGCAGGCGTACAGGGTTAAGGAACACTGAAGCTTTCTTT. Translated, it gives CASRRTGLRNTEAFF.